The 15 T cell receptor beta chains reported below all come from one sample, sequenced in a study of Ad26.COV2.S vaccination and SARS-CoV-2 variants. The method was immunoSEQ multiplex PCR; TCRdb's version includes in-frame clones alone and lacks a portion of them. Here the sample spans 500,000 or so clones, around 90% being singletons. Documented treatment: over 15 received Ad26.COV2.S at low or high dose, single or two shots; about 5 received placebo; per-sample allocation not given. At day 63 after the first vaccine or placebo injection, samples were drawn. The source was peripheral blood, collected in a trial of Ad26.COV2.S vaccine versus placebo. The receptors come from a person between 18 and 65 years old who received the Ad26.COV2.S COVID-19 vaccine or a placebo.

This clone was recorded a few times. The gene calls are TRBV4-3 and TRBJ1-2, with a tentative D call TRBD1 (6 bases). The V and J ends lost 4 bases and 4 bases respectively, with 16 bases between them. Germline CDR1 LGHNA, CDR2 YSLEER. This CDR3 has 15 amino acids. The CDR3 DNA is TGCGCCAGCAGCCTTAACAGGGAGGGCACCTATGGCTACACCTTC. Its translation: CASSLNREGTYGYTF.

V is TRBV7-2 and J is TRBJ1-6; TRBD1 might be the D (5 bases). CDR3 length: 15 residues. Germline-derived CDR1 and CDR2 are SGHTA and FQGNSA. The V end lost 3 bases, the J end lost 8 bases, and 14 bases lay between the germline ends. CDR3 in DNA: TGTGCCAGCAGCTTCGAGTGGGGGATCGATTCACCCCTCCACTTT. Amino acid sequence: CASSFEWGIDSPLHF.

This clone was detected only once. The genes are TRBV7-2 and TRBJ2-7; possibly TRBD1 for D (5 bases). Germline V lookup: CDR1 SGHTA, CDR2 FQGNSA. The CDR3 is 15 residues long. The V end was cut by 0 bases, the J end by 2 bases, with 11 bases between. The CDR3 sequence: CASSLALAGTYEQYF. For the CDR3, the DNA is TGTGCCAGCAGCTTAGCGTTGGCAGGGACCTACGAGCAGTACTTC.

V usage is TRBV6-2 or TRBV6-3 and J usage is TRBJ2-7; TRBD2 agrees at 7 bases. CDR1 is MNHEY, CDR2 SVGEGT, per germline. There are 15 residues in the CDR3. Trimming took 5 bases from V and 6 from J; bases not matched to a gene: 13. The CDR3 nucleotides are TGTGCCAGCAGTCTCGGCGGGAGTGCCTTACTCGAGCAGTACTTC. Residues: CASSLGGSALLEQYF.

The chain links TRBV28 to TRBJ1-1, with 7 bases matching TRBD1. Germline V CDR1 and CDR2: MDHEN, SYDVKM. V trimming: 6 bases; J trimming: 1 base; junction bases outside the gene matches: 5. The CDR3 loop spans 14 amino acids. CDR3 residues: CASRPGQTNTEAFF. The CDR3 DNA sequence: TGTGCCAGCAGGCCGGGACAGACGAACACTGAAGCTTTCTTT.

The rearrangement uses TRBV7-2 and TRBJ2-5; D not resolved. Germline assignment: CDR1 SGHTA and CDR2 FQGNSA. There are 12 residues in the CDR3. V was shortened by 1 base and J by 10 bases, with 10 bases between the two germline ends. CDR3 loop: CASSLGGLHQYF. In DNA, the CDR3 is TGTGCCAGCAGCTTAGGGGGATTGCACCAGTACTTC.

With regard to this clone: Other nucleotide sequences in the sample specify the same CDR3. The chain uses TRBV5-5 and TRBJ1-1; D unresolved. Germline V gene sequence: CDR1 SGHKS, CDR2 YYEKEE (reference sequence). This CDR3 is 11 amino acids long. V was clipped by 1 base and J by 4 bases, with 2 bases between them. The CDR3 coding sequence is TGTGCCAGCAGCTTGTCCACTGAAGCTTTCTTT. It encodes CASSLSTEAFF.

The chain uses TRBV27 and TRBJ1-1, with D perhaps TRBD1 (6 bases). Germline loops: CDR1 MNHEY, CDR2 SMNVEV (reference sequence). The V and J ends lost 7 bases and 3 bases respectively, with 12 bases between them. This CDR3 contains 13 residues. The CDR3 DNA is TGTGCCAGCACCAACAGGGCGCACACTGAAGCTTTCTTT. This sequence encodes CASTNRAHTEAFF.

This sequence joins TRBV28 and TRBJ1-1, with D tentatively TRBD1 (5 bases). V shed 4 bases and J shed 3 bases, with 12 bases lying between them. The V gene's germline CDR1 is MDHEN and CDR2 SYDVKM. There are 14 residues in the CDR3. Written as DNA, the CDR3 is TGTGCCAGCAGTTATCCGGGGGGACACACTGAAGCTTTCTTT. Translating gives CASSYPGGHTEAFF. Variable domain in full (rest from reference TRBV28 and TRBJ1-1): DVKVTQSSRYLVKRTGEKVFLECVQDMDHENMFWYRQDPGLGLRLIYFSYDVKMKEKGDIPEGYSVSREKKERFSLILESASTNQTSMYLCASSYPGGHTEAFFGQGTRLTVV.

The chain uses TRBV5-4 and TRBJ2-7, with 10 nucleotides matching TRBD1. The germline CDR1 and CDR2 sequences are SGHNT and YYREEE (reference sequence). The CDR3 loop spans 15 amino acids. The V segment lost 0 bases and the J segment 3 bases; nucleotides outside the gene matches: 3. The DNA of the CDR3 is TGTGCCAGCAGCTTGGGAAGGGACAGGGGCTACGAGCAGTACTTC. Translated: CASSLGRDRGYEQYF.

The V call is TRBV3-1 (or the pseudogene TRBV3-2), the J call TRBJ2-7, with 8 bases fitting TRBD1. Per germline, CDR1 LGHDT and CDR2 YNNKEL (reference sequence). CDR3 length: 14 residues. V lost 5 bases and J lost 4; bases outside the gene matches: 7. For the CDR3, the DNA is TGTGCCAGCAGCTCCCCGGACAGGGCTTACGAGCAGTACTTC. Residues: CASSSPDRAYEQYF.

Only a few counts were recorded for this clone. The V gene is TRBV29-1, the J gene TRBJ2-7, with D possibly being TRBD1 (5 bases). The CDR3 has 13 residues. Germline assignment: CDR1 SQVTM and CDR2 ANQGSEA. V was pared by 4 bases and J by 6 bases, with 16 bases between. The CDR3 bases are TGCAGCGTTGGTACACAGGTAATGGGCGAGCAGTACTTC. Translated: CSVGTQVMGEQYF.

The rearrangement links TRBV27 to TRBJ1-5; TRBD1 matches at 9 bases. Germline loops: CDR1 MNHEY, CDR2 SMNVEV (reference sequence). Trimming at V came to 4 bases and at J to 9 bases, leaving 7 bases not matched to a gene. The CDR3 is 14 amino acids. CDR3 nucleotides: TGTGCCAGCAGTTCGTTTTCGGACAGGGGGCCCCAGCATTTT. Amino acids: CASSSFSDRGPQHF.

V and J are TRBV7-2 and TRBJ1-1; TRBD1 might be the D (5 bases). V was pared by 5 bases and J by 2 bases, with 15 bases between. CDR1 is SGHTA and CDR2 is FQGNSA in the germline V gene. The CDR3 length is 15 residues. CDR3 coding DNA: TGTGCCAGCAGCCCTACCCTTGGGGCAAACACTGAAGCTTTCTTT. It specifies CASSPTLGANTEAFF.

The chain joins TRBV6-2 or TRBV6-3 to TRBJ2-2; TRBD2 matches at 8 bases. CDR1 and CDR2 (germline): MNHEY, SVGEGT. The V segment lost 2 bases and the J segment 1 base; nucleotides outside the gene matches: 6. There are 17 residues in the CDR3. In DNA form, the CDR3 reads TGTGCCAGCAGTTACCCGGGGGGGGCCGGGAACACCGGGGAGCTGTTTTTT. Translated, it gives CASSYPGGAGNTGELFF.